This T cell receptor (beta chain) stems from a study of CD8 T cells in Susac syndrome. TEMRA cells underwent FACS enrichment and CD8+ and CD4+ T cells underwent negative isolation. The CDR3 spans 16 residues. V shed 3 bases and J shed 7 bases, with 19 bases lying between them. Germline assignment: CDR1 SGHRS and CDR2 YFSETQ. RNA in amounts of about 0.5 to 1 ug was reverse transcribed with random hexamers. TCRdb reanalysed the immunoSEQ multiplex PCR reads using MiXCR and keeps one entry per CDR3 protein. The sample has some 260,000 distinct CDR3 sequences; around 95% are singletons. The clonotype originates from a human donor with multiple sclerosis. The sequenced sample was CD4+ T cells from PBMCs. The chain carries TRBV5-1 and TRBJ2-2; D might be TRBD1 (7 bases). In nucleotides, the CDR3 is TGCGCCAGCAGCTGGCAGACCGTCCAGGGGGGCGGGGAGCTGTTTTTT. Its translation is CASSWQTVQGGGELFF.